The clone carrying this TCR beta chain was observed a few times. In germline, CDR1 is LNHDA, CDR2 SQIVND (reference sequence). V lost 6 bases and J lost 0, with 15 bases in between. The CDR3 consists of 16 residues. This sample is part of a study of sequential checkpoint blockade in melanoma. Study overall: First-line arms were nivolumab then ipilimumab, or the reverse, randomized 1:1.

Some clones are missing from TCRdb's copy, which holds only in-frame ones; the method was immunoSEQ multiplex PCR. The sample includes 35,000 to 50,000 clones, 80% to 90% of them seen just once. Described treatment: randomized to nivolumab then ipilimumab (arm A) or the reverse (arm B). The chain employs TRBV19 and TRBJ1-3; D is undetermined. This clonotype originated in a human donor with melanoma. Material: CD8+ T cells sorted from blood (inferred from file names), obtained from a patient given nivolumab and ipilimumab in sequence. CDR3 loop: CASSAGRRSSGNTIYF. CDR3 coding DNA: TGTGCCAGTAGCGCAGGCCGCCGTTCCTCTGGAAACACCATATATTTT.